Included here is one T cell receptor (beta chain) sequence, with context. Primers: 60 Vbeta forward and 13 Jbeta reverse. TCRdb keeps only in-frame clones here, not all; method: immunoSEQ multiplex PCR. Its clone listing holds approximately 30,000 clones. This entry belongs to a study of cytomegalovirus exposure and HLA in healthy donors. The sequence was obtained from a man between 35 and 55 years old in good health and CMV-seronegative. Sample: PBMCs.

The CDR3 loop is CASSPYRNRDSYEQYF. The CDR3 coding sequence is TGTGCCAGCTCACCGTACCGTAACAGGGACTCCTACGAGCAGTACTTC. This chain connects TRBV18 to TRBJ2-7, with D tentatively TRBD1 (6 bases). The length of the CDR3 is 16 residues. The germline V gene encodes CDR1 KGHSH and CDR2 LQKENI. V lost 3 bases, J lost 0 bases, and 15 bases lay in between.